This T cell receptor (beta chain) came from a study of human T cells and chemical hapten exposure. Findings of the study overall: TCRs whose frequency exceeded 1 in 1000 remained the same following DPC sensitization.

Trimming removed 5 bases at V and 4 bases at J, with 18 bases between. The CDR3 has 16 residues. CDR1 and CDR2 (germline): SGHNT, YENEEA. Indicated treatment: therapeutic diphenylcyclopropenone sensitization with weekly scalp DPC. Individual cDNA molecules each carried unique molecular identifiers attached by the library. TCRdb re-called the reads through MiXCR, storing one row per CDR3 protein. The sample shows some 670 distinct CDR3 sequences, approximately 74% of them seen only once. Concerning this clonotype itself: Its antigen is currently unknown.

This specimen was whole blood, taken before DPC sensitization or 2, 6, or about 24 weeks after (not recorded which). The receptor comes from an adult with alopecia areata. Some clones in this sample may be carry-over from other donors' samples. This table probably holds off-target reads from a library built for another chain. V and J are TRBV11-3 and TRBJ2-1, with D hard to call. The CDR3, as DNA: TGTGCCAGCAGCCGGACCGACACCCTAAGATACAATGAGCAGTTCTTC. It translates to CASSRTDTLRYNEQFF.